This entry lists 8 T cell receptor beta chains sequenced from one sample in a study of cytomegalovirus exposure and HLA in healthy donors. PCR was performed using 60 Vbeta and 13 Jbeta primers. Generated by immunoSEQ multiplex PCR, the TCRdb table keeps only in-frame clones and is missing some. The table records 35,000 or so clones, roughly 76% of them present only once. The sequenced sample consisted of PBMCs. These receptors came from a woman aged 40 to 50 in good health and CMV-seronegative.

This clone was counted between two and nine times. The V call is TRBV19, the J call TRBJ1-4, with a possible D match to TRBD1 (5 bases). Germline lookup yields CDR1 LNHDA and CDR2 SQIVND (reference sequence). This CDR3 is built from 16 residues. V was shortened by 6 bases and J by 0 bases, with 14 bases between the two germline ends. The CDR3, as DNA: TGTGCCAGTAGCGACCAGGGCTCTGCAACTAATGAAAAACTGTTTTTT. Translated, it gives CASSDQGSATNEKLFF.

The chain employs TRBV2 and TRBJ2-5, with a tentative D call TRBD1 (7 bases). This CDR3 has 15 residues. CDR1 SNHLY and CDR2 FYNNEI come from the germline V gene. V lost 2 bases and J 2 bases, leaving 12 bases between the germline ends. The CDR3 sequence: CASSERSGGQETQYF. The CDR3 DNA sequence: TGTGCCAGCAGTGAAAGGTCAGGGGGGCAAGAGACCCAGTACTTC.

The rearrangement joins TRBV9 to TRBJ1-2; D gene unclear. The CDR3 loop spans 15 amino acids. The germline V gene has CDR1 SGDLS and CDR2 YYNGEE. V gave up 4 bases and J gave up 4 bases, with 17 bases separating them. CDR3 nucleotide sequence: TGTGCCAGCAGCCGCTCCGGGGTGGGCAGCTATGGCTACACCTTC. This encodes CASSRSGVGSYGYTF.

This rearrangement joins TRBV29-1 to TRBJ2-1; D may be TRBD2 (6 bases). Between the trimmed V and J ends, which lost 4 bases and 0 bases, there was a span of 7 bases. The germline V gene encodes CDR1 SQVTM and CDR2 ANQGSEA. The CDR3 is 13 amino acids. The CDR3 DNA reads TGCAGCGTTGCCGGGGGCTCCTACAATGAGCAGTTCTTC. This sequence encodes CSVAGGSYNEQFF.

The V and J genes are TRBV7-9 and TRBJ2-7; TRBD2 agrees at 9 bases. CDR1 SEHNR and CDR2 FQNEAQ come from the germline V gene (reference sequence). The CDR3 runs to 17 residues. Trimming at V came to 5 bases and at J to 2 bases, leaving 13 bases not matched to a gene. The DNA of the CDR3 is TGTGCCAGCAGCCCTTATGGAACTAGCGGGTTTCCCTACGAGCAGTACTTC. This sequence encodes CASSPYGTSGFPYEQYF.

J is TRBJ1-1 and V is TRBV7-9; perhaps TRBD1 as D (6 bases). The V gene's germline CDR1 is SEHNR and CDR2 FQNEAQ (reference sequence). This CDR3 is built from 15 residues. V lost 5 bases to trimming and J lost 4 bases, with 17 bases between them. Here the CDR3 reads CASSPRGAGITEAFF. For the CDR3, the DNA is TGTGCCAGCAGCCCACGGGGGGCGGGTATCACTGAAGCTTTCTTT.

This chain joins TRBV2 and TRBJ2-2; 12 bases map to TRBD2. From germline, CDR1 is SNHLY and CDR2 FYNNEI. V trimming: 5 bases; J trimming: 4 bases; junction bases outside the gene matches: 5. The CDR3 contains 16 residues. In DNA, the CDR3 is TGTGCCAGCAGTTCTAGCGGGGGGGTCCTCACCGGGGAGCTGTTTTTT. This encodes CASSSSGGVLTGELFF.

The chain combines TRBV9 with TRBJ2-3; TRBD2 matches 12 bases. After removal of 2 bases from V and 7 bases from J, the junction contained 5 bases not matched to a gene. Germline V gene data show CDR1 as SGDLS and CDR2 as YYNGEE. The CDR3 is made up of 15 amino acids. DNA for the CDR3: TGTGCCAGCAGCGTTTCAGGACTAGCGGGGAATACGCAGTATTTT. Translated: CASSVSGLAGNTQYF.